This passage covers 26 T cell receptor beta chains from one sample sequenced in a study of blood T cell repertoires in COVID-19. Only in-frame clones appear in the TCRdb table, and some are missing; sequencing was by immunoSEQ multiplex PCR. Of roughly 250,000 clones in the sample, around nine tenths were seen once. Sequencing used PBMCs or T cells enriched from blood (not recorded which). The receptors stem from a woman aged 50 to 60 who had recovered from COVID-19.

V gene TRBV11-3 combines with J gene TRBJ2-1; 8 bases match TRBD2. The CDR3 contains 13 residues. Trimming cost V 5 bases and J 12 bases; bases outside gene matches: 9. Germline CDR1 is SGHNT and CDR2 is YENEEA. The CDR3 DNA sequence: TGTGCCAGCAGCACTACAGCGGGAGTGGTGCAGTTCTTC. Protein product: CASSTTAGVVQFF. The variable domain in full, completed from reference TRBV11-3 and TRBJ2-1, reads EAGVVQSPRYKIIEKKQPVAFWCNPISGHNTLYWYLQNLGQGPELLIRYENEEAVDDSQLPKDRFSAERLKGVDSTLKIQPAELGDSAVYLCASSTTAGVVQFFGPGTRLTVL.

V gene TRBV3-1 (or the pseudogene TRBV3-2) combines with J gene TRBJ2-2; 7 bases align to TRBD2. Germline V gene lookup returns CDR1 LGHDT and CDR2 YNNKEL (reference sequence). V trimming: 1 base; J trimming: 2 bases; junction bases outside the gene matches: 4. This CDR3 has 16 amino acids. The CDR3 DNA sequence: TGTGCCAGCAGCCAAGTTGCGGGGGACAACACCGGGGAGCTGTTTTTT. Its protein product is CASSQVAGDNTGELFF.

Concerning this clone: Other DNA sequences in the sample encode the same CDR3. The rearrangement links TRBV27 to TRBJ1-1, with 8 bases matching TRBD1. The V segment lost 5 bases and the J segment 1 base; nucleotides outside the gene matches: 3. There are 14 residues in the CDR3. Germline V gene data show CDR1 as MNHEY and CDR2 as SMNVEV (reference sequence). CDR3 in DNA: TGTGCCAGCAGTCCAGGGACAGGGAACACTGAAGCTTTCTTT. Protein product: CASSPGTGNTEAFF.

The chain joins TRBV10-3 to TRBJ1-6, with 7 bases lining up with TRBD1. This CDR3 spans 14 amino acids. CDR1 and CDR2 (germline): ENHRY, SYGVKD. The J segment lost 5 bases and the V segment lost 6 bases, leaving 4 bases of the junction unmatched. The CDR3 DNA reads TGTGCCATCAGCCCCGGGACAGATAATTCACCCCTCCACTTT. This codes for CAISPGTDNSPLHF.

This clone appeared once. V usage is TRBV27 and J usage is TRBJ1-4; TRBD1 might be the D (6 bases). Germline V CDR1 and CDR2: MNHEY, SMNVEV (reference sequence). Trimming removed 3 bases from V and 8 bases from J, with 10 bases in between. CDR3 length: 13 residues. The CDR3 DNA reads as TGTGCCAGCAGTTTCAGGGGCGGGGAAAAACTGTTTTTT. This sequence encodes CASSFRGGEKLFF.

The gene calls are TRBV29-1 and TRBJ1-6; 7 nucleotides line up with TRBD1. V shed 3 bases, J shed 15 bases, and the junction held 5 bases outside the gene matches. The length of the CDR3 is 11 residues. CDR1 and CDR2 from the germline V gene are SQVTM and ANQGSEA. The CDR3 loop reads CSVDTQGVLHF. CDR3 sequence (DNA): TGCAGCGTTGACACCCAGGGGGTCCTCCACTTT.

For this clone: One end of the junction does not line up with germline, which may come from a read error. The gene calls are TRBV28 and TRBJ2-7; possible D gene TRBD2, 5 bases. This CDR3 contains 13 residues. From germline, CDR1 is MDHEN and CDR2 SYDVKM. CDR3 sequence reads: CASSLPRAGPTDF. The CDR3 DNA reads TGTGCCAGCAGTCTCCCGAGGGCGGGTCCTACGGACTTC. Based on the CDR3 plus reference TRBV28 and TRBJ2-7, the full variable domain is DVKVTQSSRYLVKRTGEKVFLECVQDMDHENMFWYRQDPGLGLRLIYFSYDVKMKEKGDIPEGYSVSREKKERFSLILESASTNQTSMYLCASSLPRAGPTDFGPGTRLTVT.

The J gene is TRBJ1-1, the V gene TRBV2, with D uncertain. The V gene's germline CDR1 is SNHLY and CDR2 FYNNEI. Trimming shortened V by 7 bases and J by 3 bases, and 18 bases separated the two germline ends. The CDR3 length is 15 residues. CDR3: CASKRVYELHTEAFF. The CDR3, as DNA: TGTGCCAGCAAACGGGTTTATGAACTCCACACTGAAGCTTTCTTT. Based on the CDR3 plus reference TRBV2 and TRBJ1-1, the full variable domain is EPEVTQTPSHQVTQMGQEVILRCVPISNHLYFYWYRQILGQKVEFLVSFYNNEISEKSEIFDDQFSVERPDGSNFTLKIRSTKLEDSAMYFCASKRVYELHTEAFFGQGTRLTVV.

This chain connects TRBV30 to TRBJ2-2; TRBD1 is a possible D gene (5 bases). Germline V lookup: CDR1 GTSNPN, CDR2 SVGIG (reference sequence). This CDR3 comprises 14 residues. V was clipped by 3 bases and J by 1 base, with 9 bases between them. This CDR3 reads CAWRLQVNTGELFF. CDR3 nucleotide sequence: TGTGCCTGGAGGCTACAGGTGAACACCGGGGAGCTGTTTTTT.

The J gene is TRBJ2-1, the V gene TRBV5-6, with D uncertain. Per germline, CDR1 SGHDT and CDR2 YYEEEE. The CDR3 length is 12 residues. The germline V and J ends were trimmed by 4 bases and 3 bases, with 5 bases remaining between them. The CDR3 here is CASSLIYNEQFF. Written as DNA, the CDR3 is TGTGCCAGCAGCCTTATCTACAATGAGCAGTTCTTC.

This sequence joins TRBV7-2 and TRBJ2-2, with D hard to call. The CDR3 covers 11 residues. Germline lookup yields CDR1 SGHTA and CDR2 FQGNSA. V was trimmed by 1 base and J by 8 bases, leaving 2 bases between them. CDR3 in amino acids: CASSLVGELFF. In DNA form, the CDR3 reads TGTGCCAGCAGCTTAGTAGGGGAGCTGTTTTTT.

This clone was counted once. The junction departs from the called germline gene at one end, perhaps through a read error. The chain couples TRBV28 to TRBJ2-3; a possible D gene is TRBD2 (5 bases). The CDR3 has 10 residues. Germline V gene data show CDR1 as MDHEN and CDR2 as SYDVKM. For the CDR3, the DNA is TGCCAGGAGGAGGCAGATACGCAGTATTTT. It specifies CQEEADTQYF.

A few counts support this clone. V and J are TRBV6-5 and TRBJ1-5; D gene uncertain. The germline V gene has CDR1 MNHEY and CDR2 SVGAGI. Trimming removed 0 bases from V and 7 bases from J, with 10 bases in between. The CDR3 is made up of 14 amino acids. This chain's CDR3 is CASSYSTGVQPQHF. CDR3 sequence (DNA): TGTGCCAGCAGTTACTCTACCGGGGTGCAGCCCCAGCATTTT.

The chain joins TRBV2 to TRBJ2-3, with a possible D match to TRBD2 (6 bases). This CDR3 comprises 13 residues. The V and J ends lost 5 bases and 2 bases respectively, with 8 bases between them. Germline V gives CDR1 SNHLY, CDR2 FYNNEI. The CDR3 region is CASSRGATDTQYF. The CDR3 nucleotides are TGTGCCAGCAGTCGCGGGGCCACAGATACGCAGTATTTT.

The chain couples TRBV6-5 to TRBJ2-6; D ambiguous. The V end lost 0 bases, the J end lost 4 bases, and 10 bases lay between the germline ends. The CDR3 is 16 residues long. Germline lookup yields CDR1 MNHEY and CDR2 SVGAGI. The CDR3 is CASSYSSQRGANVLTF. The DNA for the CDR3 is TGTGCCAGCAGTTACTCATCCCAGAGGGGGGCCAACGTCCTGACTTTC.

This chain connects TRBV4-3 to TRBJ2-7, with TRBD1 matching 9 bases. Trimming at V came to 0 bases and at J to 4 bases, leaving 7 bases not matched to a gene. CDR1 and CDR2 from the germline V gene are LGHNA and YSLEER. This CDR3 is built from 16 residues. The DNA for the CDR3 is TGCGCCAGCAGCCAAGATGGGAGACAGGGGGTGTACGAGCAGTACTTC. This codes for CASSQDGRQGVYEQYF.

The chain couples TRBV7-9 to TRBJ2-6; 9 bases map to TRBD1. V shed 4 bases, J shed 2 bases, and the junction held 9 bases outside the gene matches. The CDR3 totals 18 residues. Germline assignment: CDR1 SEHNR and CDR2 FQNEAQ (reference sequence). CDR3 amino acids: CASSSGQGIRTGANVLTF. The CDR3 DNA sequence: TGTGCCAGCAGCTCAGGACAGGGGATTAGGACTGGGGCCAACGTCCTGACTTTC. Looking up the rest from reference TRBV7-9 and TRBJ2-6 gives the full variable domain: DTGVSQNPRHKITKRGQNVTFRCDPISEHNRLYWYRQTLGQGPEFLTYFQNEAQLEKSRLLSDRFSAERPKGSFSTLEIQRTEQGDSAMYLCASSSGQGIRTGANVLTFGAGSRLTVL.

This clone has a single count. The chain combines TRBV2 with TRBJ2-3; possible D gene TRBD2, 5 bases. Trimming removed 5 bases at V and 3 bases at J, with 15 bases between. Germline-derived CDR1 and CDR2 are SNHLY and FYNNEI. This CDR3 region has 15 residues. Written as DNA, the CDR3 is TGTGCCAGCAGTCGAGACGGGGAATTGACAGATACGCAGTATTTT. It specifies CASSRDGELTDTQYF.

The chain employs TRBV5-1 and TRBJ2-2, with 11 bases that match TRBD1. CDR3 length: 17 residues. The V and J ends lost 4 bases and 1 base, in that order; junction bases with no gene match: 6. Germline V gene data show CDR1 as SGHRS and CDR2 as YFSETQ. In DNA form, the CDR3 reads TGCGCCAGCAGCACCGGGACAGGGGGGATGAACACCGGGGAGCTGTTTTTT. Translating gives CASSTGTGGMNTGELFF.

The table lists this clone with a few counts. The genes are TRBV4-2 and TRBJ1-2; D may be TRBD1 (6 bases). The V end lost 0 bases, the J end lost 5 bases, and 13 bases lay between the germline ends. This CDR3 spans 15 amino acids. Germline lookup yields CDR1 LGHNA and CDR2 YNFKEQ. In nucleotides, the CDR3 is TGTGCCAGCAGCCAAGAACAGGGCGCGGTATATGGCTACACCTTC. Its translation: CASSQEQGAVYGYTF.

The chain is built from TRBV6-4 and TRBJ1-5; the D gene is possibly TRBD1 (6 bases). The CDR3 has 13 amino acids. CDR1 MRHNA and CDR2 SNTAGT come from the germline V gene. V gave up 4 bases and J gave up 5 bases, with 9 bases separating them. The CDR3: CASSVDSYQPQHF. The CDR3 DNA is TGTGCCAGCAGTGTGGACAGCTATCAGCCCCAGCATTTT.

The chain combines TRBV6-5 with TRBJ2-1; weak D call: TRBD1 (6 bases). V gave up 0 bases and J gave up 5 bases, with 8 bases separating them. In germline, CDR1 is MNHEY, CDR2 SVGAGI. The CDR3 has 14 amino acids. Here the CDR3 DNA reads TGTGCCAGCAGTTACTCAGGGACAAACAATGAGCAGTTCTTC. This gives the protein CASSYSGTNNEQFF.

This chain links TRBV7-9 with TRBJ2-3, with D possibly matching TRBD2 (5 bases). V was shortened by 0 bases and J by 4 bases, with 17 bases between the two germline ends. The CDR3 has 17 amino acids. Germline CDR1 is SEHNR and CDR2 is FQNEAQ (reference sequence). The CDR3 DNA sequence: TGTGCCAGCAGCTTAGCGCTTCGGGCCCCGGAGGCAGATACGCAGTATTTT. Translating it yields CASSLALRAPEADTQYF.

The CDR3 nucleotides are TGTGCCAGCAAGTTCGACGGGGGGGAGACCCAGTACTTC. This sequence encodes CASKFDGGETQYF. This sequence joins TRBV28 and TRBJ2-5; 7 nucleotides line up with TRBD2. This CDR3 has 13 residues. Trimming removed 7 bases from V and 5 bases from J; junction bases left unmatched: 7. From germline, CDR1 is MDHEN and CDR2 SYDVKM.

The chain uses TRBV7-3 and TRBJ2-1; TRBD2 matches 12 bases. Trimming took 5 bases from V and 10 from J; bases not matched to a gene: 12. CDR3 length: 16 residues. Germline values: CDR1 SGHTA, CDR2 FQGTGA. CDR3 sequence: CASSPLAGGSQDEQFF. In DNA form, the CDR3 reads TGTGCCAGCAGCCCTCTAGCGGGAGGGTCACAAGACGAGCAGTTCTTC. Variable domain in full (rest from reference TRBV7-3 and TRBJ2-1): GAGVSQTPSNKVTEKGKYVELRCDPISGHTALYWYRQSLGQGPEFLIYFQGTGAADDSGLPNDRFFAVRPEGSVSTLKIQRTERGDSAVYLCASSPLAGGSQDEQFFGPGTRLTVL.

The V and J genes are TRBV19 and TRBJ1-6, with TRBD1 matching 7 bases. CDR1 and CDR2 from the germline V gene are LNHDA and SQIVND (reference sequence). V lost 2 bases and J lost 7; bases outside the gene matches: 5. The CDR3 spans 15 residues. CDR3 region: CASSINRGRNSPLHF. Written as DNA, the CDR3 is TGTGCCAGTAGTATAAACAGGGGAAGGAATTCACCCCTCCACTTT.